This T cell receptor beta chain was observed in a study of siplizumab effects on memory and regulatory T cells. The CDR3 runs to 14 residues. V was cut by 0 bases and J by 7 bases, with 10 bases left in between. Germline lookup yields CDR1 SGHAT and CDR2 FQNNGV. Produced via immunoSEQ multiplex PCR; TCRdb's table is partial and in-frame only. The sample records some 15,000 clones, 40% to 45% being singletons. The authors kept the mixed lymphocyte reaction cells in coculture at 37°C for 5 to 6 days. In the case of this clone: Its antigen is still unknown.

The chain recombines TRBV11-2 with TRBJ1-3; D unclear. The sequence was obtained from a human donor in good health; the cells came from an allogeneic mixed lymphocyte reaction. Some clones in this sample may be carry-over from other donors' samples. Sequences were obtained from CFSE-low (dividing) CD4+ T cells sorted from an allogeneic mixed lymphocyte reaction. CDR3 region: CASSLDTPWNTIYF. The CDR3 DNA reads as TGTGCCAGCAGCTTAGATACCCCGTGGAACACCATATATTTT.